This is a list of T cell receptor beta chains from one sample in a study of cytomegalovirus exposure and HLA in healthy donors. Data came from immunoSEQ multiplex PCR; TCRdb stores just in-frame clones and leaves some out. Among 150,000 to 200,000 clones listed, around 78% were seen once. Sequencing was carried out using PBMCs. All receptors derive from a woman aged 30 to 39 in good health and CMV-seropositive. CDR3s include the opening cysteine and the closing phenylalanine or tryptophan. A D gene is named only where the DNA matches it firmly. The listing skips clone size in some rows; elsewhere it reads once, few, many or a size class.

clone_size j_call d_call v_call cdr3_nt cdr3_aa
few TRBJ2-7 TRBD2 TRBV5-4 TGTGCCAGCAGCTTGGCCTCGGGAGGGCCGTACGAGCAGTACTTC CASSLASGGPYEQYF
NA TRBJ1-2 NA TRBV9 TGTGCCAGCAGCGTAGATGGGACAAACTATGGCTACACCTTC CASSVDGTNYGYTF
NA TRBJ1-4 TRBD1 TRBV5-1 TGCGCCAGCAGCGTACAGGGGGGGGATGAAAAACTGTTTTTT CASSVQGGDEKLFF
NA TRBJ1-5 NA TRBV7-2 TGTGCCAGCAGCTTATCAGGACGGAGGGACAATCAGCCCCAGCATTTT CASSLSGRRDNQPQHF
NA TRBJ2-7 TRBD1 TRBV6-1 TGTGCCAGCAGTGCCGACAGGGTCTCCTACGAGCAGTACTTC CASSADRVSYEQYF
NA TRBJ1-1 NA TRBV6-1 TGTGCCAGCGGGAGGGGATGGACTGAAGCTTTCTTT CASGRGWTEAFF
NA TRBJ2-2 NA TRBV6-1 TGTGCCAGCAGTGAATTAATAGCGGCTGAATCGAACACCGGGGAGCTGTTTTTT CASSELIAAESNTGELFF
NA TRBJ1-6 TRBD1 TRBV5-8 TGTGCCAGCAGCCTCAGGGGGCTCGGTAATTCACCCCTCCACTTT CASSLRGLGNSPLHF
NA TRBJ1-4 NA TRBV4-3 TGCGCCAGCAGCCAAGGGGTTGGGGAGGGGCTCGCGGAAAAACTGTTTTTT CASSQGVGEGLAEKLFF
NA TRBJ1-1 TRBD1 TRBV19 TGTGCCAGTAGTCCGAGGACAGGACTGAACACTGAAGCTTTCTTT CASSPRTGLNTEAFF
few TRBJ1-4 TRBD1 TRBV28 TGTGCCAGCAGTTCGCTAACAGGGGTCTTCGGAACTAATGAAAAACTGTTTTTT CASSSLTGVFGTNEKLFF
NA TRBJ1-1 TRBD1 TRBV2 TGTGCCAGCAGTGGGCGGACAGGGGACACTGAAGCTTTCTTT CASSGRTGDTEAFF
few TRBJ1-2 TRBD1 TRBV6-5 TGTGCCAGCAGTTTCCAGGGGGGCTATGGCTACACCTTC CASSFQGGYGYTF
NA TRBJ2-1 TRBD1 TRBV9 TGTGCCAGCAGCGTACGGGGACAGGGGGCGGTTGAGCAGTTCTTC CASSVRGQGAVEQFF
NA TRBJ2-7 NA TRBV27 TGTGCCAGCAGTTTAACGGCCAGGGGCCACGAGCAGTACTTC CASSLTARGHEQYF
NA TRBJ2-5 NA TRBV18 TGTGCCAGCTCACCTAACCAGCAAGAGACCCAGTACTTC CASSPNQQETQYF
once TRBJ1-4 TRBD1 TRBV10-3 TGTGCCATCAGTGATGGACAGGGTTTAGAAAAACTGTTTTTT CAISDGQGLEKLFF
NA TRBJ2-7 NA TRBV1 TGCACCAGCAGCCAAGTCGGGGCTAGCGGGAGTATGTACTACGAGCAGTACTTC CTSSQVGASGSMYYEQYF
NA TRBJ2-3 NA TRBV7-9 TGTGCCAGCAGCTTATTGGCGGGTCTGCGGGATACGCAGTATTTT CASSLLAGLRDTQYF
NA TRBJ2-1 NA TRBV30 TGTGCCTGGAGTCAAATAGCGGAGCAGTTCTTC CAWSQIAEQFF
few TRBJ2-7 TRBD1 TRBV4-3 TGCGCCAGCAGCCAAGAAGCCGGGACAGCCTACGAGCAGTACTTC CASSQEAGTAYEQYF
NA TRBJ1-5 NA TRBV29-1 TGCAGCGTTGCCGGGGACACTCAGCCCCAGCATTTT CSVAGDTQPQHF
NA TRBJ1-6 NA TRBV30 TGTGCCTGGAGGGGCGACAGAGAAGATTCACCCCTCCACTTT CAWRGDREDSPLHF
NA TRBJ2-7 NA TRBV27 TGTGCCAGCAGTCCGTCTGACAGAGCCTACGAGCAGTACTTC CASSPSDRAYEQYF
NA TRBJ2-7 TRBD2 TRBV5-1 TGCGCCAGCAACCCGGGACTAGCTCCTTCCCGCTCCTACGAGCAGTACTTC CASNPGLAPSRSYEQYF
NA TRBJ2-1 NA TRBV6-6 TGTGCCAGCAGTTGGGGGGACAATGAGCAGTTCTTC CASSWGDNEQFF
NA TRBJ1-1 NA TRBV2 TGTGCCAGCACCAAGGCGGAGGGATTAAACACTGAAGCTTTCTTT CASTKAEGLNTEAFF
few TRBJ1-4 NA TRBV29-1 TGCAGCGTTGGTTTAGGGGCGGATGAAAAACTGTTTTTT CSVGLGADEKLFF
NA TRBJ1-6 TRBD1 TRBV7-6 TGTGCCAGCCGGGGACAGGGAAATTCACCCCTCCACTTT CASRGQGNSPLHF
once TRBJ2-3 TRBD2 TRBV14 TGTGCCAGCAGCCAAGTGTCGGGACTAAGTGCGCAGTATTTT CASSQVSGLSAQYF
NA TRBJ2-7 NA TRBV12-2 TGTGCAAGTCGCCCCGTACCCATTAACAGCTCCTACGAGCAGTACTTC CASRPVPINSSYEQYF
once TRBJ1-6 TRBD1 TRBV5-1 TGCGCCAGCAGCTCGGGCCGTGGACAGGGGGCGAATTCACCCCTCCACTTT CASSSGRGQGANSPLHF
NA TRBJ2-5 NA TRBV28 TGTGCCAGCAGCTCACCGGGGGTGGGGCAGGAGACCCAGTACTTC CASSSPGVGQETQYF